One sample yielded the 20 T cell receptor beta chains listed below, sequenced in a study of identical twins. MiXCR was run by TCRdb on the 5' RACE reads, yielding one entry per CDR3 protein. The sample lists more than 650,000 distinct CDR3 sequences, over 5% occurring once. Sequenced sample: naive T cells sorted from blood. The receptors derive from a man aged 18 to 35 in good health.

This clonotype showed up just a few times. The rearrangement links TRBV13 to TRBJ2-7; D might be TRBD1 (6 bases). CDR1 and CDR2 (germline): PRHDT, FYEKMQ (reference sequence). Trimming removed 4 bases from V and 0 bases from J, with 16 bases in between. This CDR3 comprises 16 residues. The CDR3: CASSYTRDTSSYEQYF. The CDR3 DNA sequence: TGTGCCAGCAGCTACACCCGGGACACCAGCTCCTACGAGCAGTACTTC. The whole variable domain, filled in from reference TRBV13 and TRBJ2-7, reads AAGVIQSPRHLIKEKRETATLKCYPIPRHDTVYWYQQGPGQDPQFLISFYEKMQSDKGSIPDRFSAQQFSDYHSELNMSSLELGDSALYFCASSYTRDTSSYEQYFGPGTRLTVT.

The chain couples TRBV5-1 to TRBJ1-4, with 7 bases aligning to TRBD1. Germline V gene sequence: CDR1 SGHRS, CDR2 YFSETQ. V trimming: 6 bases; J trimming: 3 bases; junction bases outside the gene matches: 2. The CDR3 loop spans 13 amino acids. CDR3 amino acids: CASKGQPNEKLFF. CDR3 DNA sequence: TGCGCCAGCAAGGGACAGCCTAATGAAAAACTGTTTTTT.

The chain uses TRBV18 and TRBJ1-5; possibly TRBD1 for D (6 bases). The CDR3 runs to 18 residues. The germline V and J ends were trimmed by 3 bases and 4 bases, with 22 bases remaining between them. Germline loops: CDR1 KGHSH, CDR2 LQKENI. The CDR3 region is CASSPIGGRSYENQPQHF. The DNA of the CDR3 is TGTGCCAGCTCACCGATCGGGGGGCGATCCTATGAAAATCAGCCCCAGCATTTT.

The rearrangement uses TRBV5-6 and TRBJ2-5; D is perhaps TRBD1 (5 bases). This CDR3 contains 14 residues. Germline lookup yields CDR1 SGHDT and CDR2 YYEEEE. Trimming removed 10 bases at V and 0 bases at J, with 16 bases between. CDR3 nucleotide sequence: TGTGCCTTCAGGGCGGCTCCCGACCAAGAGACCCAGTACTTC. Translated, it gives CAFRAAPDQETQYF.

This clonotype was counted a few times. The chain is built from TRBV7-9 and TRBJ2-5, with 7 positions matching TRBD1. This CDR3 has 14 amino acids. The germline V gene has CDR1 SEHNR and CDR2 FQNEAQ (reference sequence). The V gene end was trimmed by 8 bases and the J gene end by 4 bases; junction bases not matched to a gene: 10. The CDR3: CASAGGKKGETQYF. In DNA form, the CDR3 reads TGTGCCAGCGCAGGGGGAAAAAAGGGAGAGACCCAGTACTTC. Using reference TRBV7-9 and TRBJ2-5 for the parts outside the CDR3, the full variable domain is DTGVSQNPRHKITKRGQNVTFRCDPISEHNRLYWYRQTLGQGPEFLTYFQNEAQLEKSRLLSDRFSAERPKGSFSTLEIQRTEQGDSAMYLCASAGGKKGETQYFGPGTRLLVL.

This clonotype was counted ten times or more. The V gene is TRBV11-2, the J gene TRBJ1-5; D uncertain. V shed 4 bases and J shed 4 bases, with 11 bases lying between them. The CDR3 loop spans 14 amino acids. CDR1 is SGHAT and CDR2 is FQNNGV in the germline V gene. The CDR3 protein is CASSSWGSNQPQHF. For the CDR3, the DNA is TGTGCCAGCAGCTCTTGGGGAAGTAATCAGCCCCAGCATTTT.

This chain joins TRBV18 and TRBJ1-2; a weak D match, TRBD1 (5 bases). The CDR3 totals 17 residues. Germline-derived CDR1 and CDR2 are KGHSH and LQKENI. The V gene lost 3 bases and the J gene lost 4 bases, with 21 bases spanning the gap. The CDR3 sequence: CASSPGLTVLTTYGYTF. The CDR3 DNA is TGTGCCAGCTCACCCGGACTGACAGTCCTAACAACCTATGGCTACACCTTC.

The table lists this clonotype with many counts. V and J are TRBV20-1 and TRBJ2-1, with 13 bases that match TRBD2. The J segment lost 6 bases and the V segment lost 2 bases, leaving 4 bases of the junction unmatched. This CDR3 has 15 amino acids. In germline, CDR1 is DFQATT, CDR2 SNEGSKA (reference sequence). The DNA for the CDR3 is TGCAGTGCTAGATTACTAGCGGGAGGGCCCAATGAGCAGTTCTTC. Translating gives CSARLLAGGPNEQFF.

This clonotype was seen more than once but under ten times. The chain links TRBV7-9 to TRBJ2-3, with TRBD2 identical over 7 bases. J gave up 3 bases and V 3 bases, and 6 bases lay outside the gene matches. This CDR3 has 15 residues. Germline V lookup: CDR1 SEHNR, CDR2 FQNEAQ (reference sequence). CDR3 residues: CASSLPLAVTDTQYF. CDR3 sequence (DNA): TGTGCCAGCAGCTTGCCGCTAGCGGTAACAGATACGCAGTATTTT.

The V gene is TRBV7-9, the J gene TRBJ1-2, with no clear D. The ends were cut back, 5 bases at V and 2 bases at J, with 15 bases in the middle. The CDR3 is 15 amino acids. Germline CDR1 SEHNR, CDR2 FQNEAQ (reference sequence). CDR3 amino acids: CASSPTSAVNYGYTF. CDR3 nucleotide sequence: TGTGCCAGCAGCCCCACATCGGCGGTCAACTATGGCTACACCTTC.

This clonotype was counted ten times or more. The gene calls are TRBV12-3 or TRBV12-4 and TRBJ1-3, with D perhaps TRBD1 (6 bases). V gave up 4 bases and J gave up 0 bases, with 10 bases separating them. The CDR3 is 15 amino acids. Here the CDR3 reads CASSSRGNSGNTIYF. The CDR3 DNA sequence: TGTGCCAGCAGTTCCAGGGGCAACTCTGGAAACACCATATATTTT.

This clonotype was counted ten times or more. The chain links TRBV12-3 or TRBV12-4 to TRBJ2-1; TRBD1 matches 8 bases. CDR3 length: 15 amino acids. Trimming at V came to 6 bases and at J to 5 bases, leaving 9 bases not matched to a gene. The CDR3 nucleotides are TGTGCCAGCAGGCGGGACAGGTCACCTAACAATGAGCAGTTCTTC. Its protein is CASRRDRSPNNEQFF.

This clonotype was observed at least ten times. The J gene is TRBJ2-7, the V gene TRBV12-3 or TRBV12-4; 8 positions match TRBD2. V gave up 4 bases and J gave up 5 bases; unmatched junction bases: 10. The CDR3 runs to 15 residues. CDR3 nucleotide sequence: TGTGCCAGCAGTTCTCCCATTGCGGGGGGCCACGAGCAGTACTTC. This sequence encodes CASSSPIAGGHEQYF.

There are many counts of this clonotype. The V and J genes are TRBV27 and TRBJ2-7, with 8 positions matching TRBD2. Germline-derived CDR1 and CDR2 are MNHEY and SMNVEV (reference sequence). The ends lost 2 bases at V and 3 bases at J; junction bases unmatched: 6. The CDR3 is 15 residues long. CDR3 nucleotide sequence: TGTGCCAGCAGTTTAGCGTCTAGCGGGTACTACGAGCAGTACTTC. Encoded protein: CASSLASSGYYEQYF.

This clonotype was observed a few times. V is TRBV15 and J is TRBJ1-6; 8 nucleotides match TRBD1. V lost 4 bases to trimming and J lost 7 bases; unmatched junction nucleotides: 6. CDR1 is LNHNV, CDR2 YYDKDF, per germline (reference sequence). This CDR3 is 15 amino acids long. The CDR3 loop is CATSTRQGRNSPLHF. CDR3 in DNA: TGTGCCACCAGCACCCGACAGGGGAGGAATTCACCCCTCCACTTT.

The chain is built from TRBV14 and TRBJ2-1, with D unresolved. There are 11 residues in the CDR3. The V end lost 3 bases, the J end lost 8 bases, and 5 bases lay between the germline ends. In germline, CDR1 is SGHDN, CDR2 FVKESK. As DNA, the CDR3 is TGTGCCAGCAGCCAGTTTTATGAGCAGTTCTTC. This translates into CASSQFYEQFF. Drawing the rest from reference TRBV14 and TRBJ2-1, the complete variable domain is EAGVTQFPSHSVIEKGQTVTLRCDPISGHDNLYWYRRVMGKEIKFLLHFVKESKQDESGMPNNRFLAERTGGTYSTLKVQPAELEDSGVYFCASSQFYEQFFGPGTRLTVL.

The chain is built from TRBV6-5 and TRBJ1-1, with 9 bases aligning to TRBD1. V lost 2 bases to trimming and J lost 8 bases; unmatched junction nucleotides: 12. This CDR3 is 16 amino acids long. CDR1 and CDR2 (germline): MNHEY, SVGAGI. DNA for the CDR3: TGTGCCAGCAGTTACGGACAGGGGATTGTCCGTTACGAAGCTTTCTTT. It codes for CASSYGQGIVRYEAFF.

This clonotype was recorded at least ten times. This sequence joins TRBV10-3 and TRBJ2-2, with 10 bases identical to TRBD1. This CDR3 has 19 amino acids. Germline V lookup: CDR1 ENHRY, CDR2 SYGVKD. Unmatched junction bases numbered 13, after V lost 3 bases and J lost 3 bases. CDR3 nucleotide sequence: TGTGCCATCAGTGATCCTCACAAAACGGGACAGGGGTACACCGGGGAGCTGTTTTTT. This encodes CAISDPHKTGQGYTGELFF.

V is TRBV7-9 and J is TRBJ2-7, with a weak D call TRBD1 (6 bases). Germline CDR1 is SEHNR and CDR2 is FQNEAQ (reference sequence). V lost 0 bases and J lost 13, with 16 bases in between. The CDR3 runs to 13 residues. CDR3 loop: CASSLAPGDPPYV. Here the CDR3 DNA reads TGTGCCAGCAGCTTAGCGCCAGGGGACCCCCCTTACGTC.

This clonotype was counted at least ten times. The chain combines TRBV29-1 with TRBJ2-3; D possibly corresponds to TRBD2 (6 bases). Trimming removed 4 bases from V and 4 bases from J, with 12 bases in between. Germline V CDR1 and CDR2: SQVTM, ANQGSEA. The CDR3 totals 13 residues. DNA for the CDR3: TGCAGCGTTGGGGGGGTGTCGGCAGATACGCAGTATTTT. It encodes CSVGGVSADTQYF.